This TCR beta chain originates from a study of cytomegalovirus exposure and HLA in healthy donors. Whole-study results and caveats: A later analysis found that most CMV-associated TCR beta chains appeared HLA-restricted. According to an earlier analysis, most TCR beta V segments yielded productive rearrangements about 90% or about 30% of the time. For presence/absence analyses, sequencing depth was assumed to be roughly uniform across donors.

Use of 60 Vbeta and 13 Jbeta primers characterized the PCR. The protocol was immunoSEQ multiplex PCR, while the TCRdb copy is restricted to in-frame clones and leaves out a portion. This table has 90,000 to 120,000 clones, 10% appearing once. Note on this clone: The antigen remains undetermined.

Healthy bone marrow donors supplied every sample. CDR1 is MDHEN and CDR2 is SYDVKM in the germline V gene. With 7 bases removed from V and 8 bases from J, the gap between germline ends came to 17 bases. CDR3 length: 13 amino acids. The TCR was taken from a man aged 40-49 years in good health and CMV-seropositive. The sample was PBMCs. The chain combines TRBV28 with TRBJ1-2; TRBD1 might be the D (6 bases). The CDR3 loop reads CASTLTGRRGYTF. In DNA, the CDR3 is TGTGCCAGCACTCTCACAGGGCGAAGGGGCTACACCTTC.